This entry is about one T cell receptor beta chain. Its antigen is still unknown. V lost 3 bases to trimming and J lost 5 bases, with 7 bases between them. This CDR3 is built from 12 residues. Regarding the study as a whole: Tumor Tregs overlapped most with tumor, then blood, naive CD4+ cells. In terms of TCR gene usage, tumor memory CD4+ T cells clustered together with blood and lymph node memory CD4+ cells, as well as with lymph node naive CD4+ cells. Naive CD4+ cells shared around an eighth of tumor Treg sequences.

Tregs were sorted as CD4+CD25+CD127-/low cells. Adaptor-ligated barcode primers were used to amplify TRBV12-4/TRBJ1-2 clonotypes. TCRdb fed the multiplex PCR reads into MiXCR, producing one record per CDR3 protein. The sample records 2,000 or so distinct CDR3 sequences, around 1.1% being singletons. This clonotype was obtained from a female donor with breast cancer. The material sequenced was tumor-infiltrating Tregs sorted from the breast tumor. The chain uses TRBV12-3 or TRBV12-4 and TRBJ1-2; D is uncertain. The CDR3 nucleotides read TGTGCCAGCAGTTTTAAAGGGTATGGCTACACCTTC. This sequence encodes CASSFKGYGYTF.